The rows below give T cell receptor beta chains drawn from one sample of a study of identical twins. TCRdb redid the calling of the 5' RACE reads with MiXCR, one entry per CDR3 protein. The sample has hundreds of thousands of distinct CDR3 sequences; over 20% are singletons. The sample was also linked to a second study, of T cells expressing NK-cell markers.

The specimen was PBMCs. Receptors were obtained from a woman between 18 and 29 years old in good health. Both conserved end residues are trimmed from each CDR3. Clone size is stated in some rows and not others, as once, few, many or a class when expanded.

abundance | v_gene | CDR3aa
NA | TRBV4-3 | ASSQEVASSYEQY
NA | TRBV5-6 | ASSPSDADRETQY
few | TRBV20-1 | SAPKGRLAGSETQY
NA | TRBV19 | ASSRLDSGKGEQY
many | TRBV9 | ASSVSGGVTRTDTQY
NA | TRBV29-1 | SVVDLSYEQY
NA | TRBV5-1 | ASSLAGVGTTDTQY
NA | TRBV19 | ATTRVTEAF
few | TRBV7-2 | ASSPTGDAGEQY
few | TRBV6-5 | ASSYGGYAEAF
NA | TRBV20-1 | SARDLLIAKNIQY
NA | TRBV13 | ASSLKHYNEQF
NA | TRBV27 | ASRGAGEKLF
NA | TRBV7-2 | ASSLIRGLNTEAF
few | TRBV7-2 | ASTPRGYQVADTQY
once | TRBV5-1 | ASSLGGGIQGAGQPQH
NA | TRBV20-1 | SASPGDRGSGDTQY
NA | TRBV12-3/TRBV12-4 | ASSPNRDLNSGGYT
few | TRBV11-2 | ASSLEGFLRGTQETQY
NA | TRBV20-1 | SAQCRTGEKETQY
many | TRBV6-1 | ASSEGTFAPSQY
few | TRBV3-1 | ASSQGGRLSDTQY
few | TRBV10-3 | AISDLKMGTGTEAF
many | TRBV12-3/TRBV12-4 | ATKTGTEAF
NA | TRBV20-1 | SARKGASYTEAF
NA | TRBV24-1 | ATSDRVPDTQY
NA | TRBV12-3/TRBV12-4 | ASTFTQSSYNEQF
NA | TRBV25-1 | ASSELAGGQF
NA | TRBV12-3/TRBV12-4 | ASSPLGVSSLDEQY
few | TRBV20-1 | SARDRTGPKNIQY
NA | TRBV29-1 | SVASGREQY
NA | TRBV20-1 | SARGGAYTGELF